Each of the 21 T cell receptor beta chains below was sequenced from the same sample in a study of T cell changes during pregnancy in multiple sclerosis. Method: immunoSEQ multiplex PCR; TCRdb's copy keeps in-frame clones and lacks some. This table has over 50,000 clones, approximately 90% appearing once. What was sequenced was peripheral blood from another person, used as feeder cells. Receptors were obtained from a human donor whose cells served as feeder cells for cultures in a pregnancy study.

The chain combines TRBV5-1 with TRBJ2-5; 11 bases are a match to TRBD2. Germline lookup yields CDR1 SGHRS and CDR2 YFSETQ. CDR3 length equals 16 residues. V shed 6 bases, J shed 1 base, and the junction held 8 bases outside the gene matches. The DNA of the CDR3 is TGCGCCAGCACCAGGCCACTAGCGGGAGTCCAAGAGACCCAGTACTTC. It encodes CASTRPLAGVQETQYF. The full variable domain, completed using reference TRBV5-1 and TRBJ2-5, is KAGVTQTPRYLIKTRGQQVTLSCSPISGHRSVSWYQQTPGQGLQFLFEYFSETQRNKGNFPGRFSGRQFSNSRSEMNVSTLELGDSALYLCASTRPLAGVQETQYFGPGTRLLVL.

A single count supports this clone. V and J are TRBV4-3 and TRBJ1-5; no definite D call. Trimming removed 4 bases at V and 4 bases at J, with 8 bases between. Germline lookup yields CDR1 LGHNA and CDR2 YSLEER. The CDR3 is made up of 13 amino acids. For the CDR3, the DNA is TGCGCCAGCAGCCTGTCCGTTAATCAGCCCCAGCATTTT. It translates to CASSLSVNQPQHF.

The chain joins TRBV27 to TRBJ2-3; no firm D call. Germline V gene data show CDR1 as MNHEY and CDR2 as SMNVEV (reference sequence). V gave up 3 bases and J gave up 9 bases, with 13 bases separating them. The CDR3 has 13 residues. DNA of the CDR3: TGTGCCAGCAGTTTCCTCCTGGCCGAGACGCAGTATTTT. It yields the protein CASSFLLAETQYF.

J is TRBJ2-3 and V is TRBV11-3; unclear D gene. Germline CDR1 and CDR2: SGHNT and YENEEA. Trimming pared 5 bases from V and 4 bases from J, leaving 10 bases between. The CDR3 spans 13 residues. The CDR3 sequence is CASSPGNADTQYF. The CDR3 DNA follows: TGTGCCAGCAGCCCCGGTAATGCAGATACGCAGTATTTT. Using reference TRBV11-3 and TRBJ2-3 for the parts outside the CDR3, the full variable domain is EAGVVQSPRYKIIEKKQPVAFWCNPISGHNTLYWYLQNLGQGPELLIRYENEEAVDDSQLPKDRFSAERLKGVDSTLKIQPAELGDSAVYLCASSPGNADTQYFGPGTRLTVL.

The chain has TRBV11-2 and TRBJ1-5; D unclear. CDR3 length equals 12 residues. The germline V gene has CDR1 SGHAT and CDR2 FQNNGV. V lost 3 bases, J lost 5 bases, and 5 bases lay in between. The CDR3 region is CASSFRDQPQHF. For the CDR3, the DNA is TGTGCCAGCAGCTTCCGGGATCAGCCCCAGCATTTT.

The chain carries TRBV15 and TRBJ1-5, with D hard to call. V was trimmed by 8 bases and J by 0 bases, leaving 17 bases between them. Germline-derived CDR1 and CDR2 are LNHNV and YYDKDF (reference sequence). The CDR3 covers 16 residues. The CDR3 loop is CATAGFRGNSNQPQHF. DNA of the CDR3: TGTGCCACCGCCGGTTTCCGCGGGAATAGCAATCAGCCCCAGCATTTT.

The chain joins TRBV7-2 to TRBJ2-3; no definite D call. Looked up from germline, CDR1 is SGHTA and CDR2 is FQGNSA. Trimming left V 1 base short and J 4 bases short, with 6 bases between. This CDR3 has 13 amino acids. The CDR3, as DNA: TGTGCCAGCAGCTTAGAACTCCCAGATACGCAGTATTTT. Amino acid sequence: CASSLELPDTQYF. The whole variable domain, filled in from reference TRBV7-2 and TRBJ2-3, reads GAGVSQSPSNKVTEKGKDVELRCDPISGHTALYWYRQSLGQGLEFLIYFQGNSAPDKSGLPSDRFSAERTGGSVSTLTIQRTQQEDSAVYLCASSLELPDTQYFGPGTRLTVL.

In this sample, this clone turned up once. In the same sample, other DNA sequences code for this CDR3. The chain is built from TRBV27 and TRBJ1-5; no firm D call. V lost 0 bases to trimming and J lost 6 bases, with 9 bases between them. The CDR3 contains 14 residues. In germline, CDR1 is MNHEY, CDR2 SMNVEV (reference sequence). The CDR3 sequence is CASSLSAGVQPQHF. DNA of the CDR3: TGTGCCAGCAGTTTATCGGCGGGAGTTCAGCCCCAGCATTTT.

The rearrangement links TRBV12-5 to TRBJ2-7; the D is unclear. CDR3 length: 11 amino acids. The ends were cut back, 7 bases at V and 1 base at J, with 5 bases in the middle. Per the germline V gene, CDR1 is LGHNT and CDR2 is FRNRAP. The chain's CDR3 is CASASSYEQYF. DNA of the CDR3: TGTGCTAGTGCGAGTTCCTACGAGCAGTACTTC. Together with reference TRBV12-5 and TRBJ2-7, the CDR3 gives the full variable domain: DARVTQTPRHKVTEMGQEVTMRCQPILGHNTVFWYRQTMMQGLELLAYFRNRAPLDDSGMPKDRFSAEMPDATLATLKIQPSEPRDSAVYFCASASSYEQYFGPGTRLTVT.

CDR3 nucleotide sequence: TGTGCCAGCTCACTTATCCGATATGGAGCCACCGGGGAGCTGTTTTTT. Protein product: CASSLIRYGATGELFF. The chain carries TRBV18 and TRBJ2-2; D call uncertain. Germline-derived CDR1 and CDR2 are KGHSH and LQKENI. The V and J ends lost 4 bases and 4 bases respectively, with 16 bases between them. The CDR3 spans 16 residues.

This rearrangement joins TRBV7-9 to TRBJ1-2, with a possible D match to TRBD1 (6 bases). Germline V CDR1 and CDR2: SEHNR, FQNEAQ (reference sequence). With 5 bases removed from V and 4 bases from J, the gap between germline ends came to 11 bases. The CDR3 has 13 residues. In nucleotides, the CDR3 is TGTGCCAGCAGCGCGGGACAATCCTATGGCTACACCTTC. Its protein product is CASSAGQSYGYTF. Filled out from reference TRBV7-9 and TRBJ1-2, the complete variable domain reads DTGVSQNPRHKITKRGQNVTFRCDPISEHNRLYWYRQTLGQGPEFLTYFQNEAQLEKSRLLSDRFSAERPKGSFSTLEIQRTEQGDSAMYLCASSAGQSYGYTFGSGTRLTVV.

This chain links TRBV6-1 with TRBJ1-1; 7 bases are shared with TRBD1. This CDR3 contains 14 residues. From germline, CDR1 is MNHNS and CDR2 SASEGT. With 6 bases clipped from V and 8 bases from J, the junction kept 12 bases outside the gene matches. CDR3 sequence: CASRDRALLSEAFF. CDR3 coding DNA: TGTGCCAGCAGAGACAGGGCGCTCCTGTCAGAAGCTTTCTTT.

This chain joins TRBV6-5 and TRBJ2-2; D remains unclear. The CDR3 is 12 amino acids. Germline-derived CDR1 and CDR2 are MNHEY and SVGAGI. V shed 5 bases and J shed 6 bases, with 7 bases lying between them. This chain's CDR3 is CASSEPPGELFF. In DNA, the CDR3 is TGTGCCAGCAGTGAACCGCCCGGGGAGCTGTTTTTT.

This sequence joins TRBV11-1 and TRBJ2-7, with D unresolved. The CDR3 totals 12 residues. The germline V gene has CDR1 SGHAT and CDR2 FQDESV (reference sequence). V was clipped by 8 bases and J by 2 bases, with 10 bases between them. CDR3 nucleotides: TGTGCCAGCGGGCCCCGAACCTACGAGCAGTACTTC. Amino acid sequence: CASGPRTYEQYF.

The chain is built from TRBV11-1 and TRBJ2-1; 8 bases map to TRBD2. Germline lookup yields CDR1 SGHAT and CDR2 FQDESV (reference sequence). This CDR3 comprises 13 residues. The V gene end was trimmed by 5 bases and the J gene end by 9 bases; junction bases not matched to a gene: 6. The CDR3 DNA is TGTGCCAGCAGCCGCGGGACTAGGGGTGAGCAGTTCTTC. Translation gives CASSRGTRGEQFF.

This clone turned up a few times. The gene calls are TRBV5-1 and TRBJ1-2; no definite D call. The V end was cut by 7 bases, the J end by 1 base, with 17 bases between. The CDR3 loop spans 15 amino acids. CDR1 is SGHRS, CDR2 YFSETQ, per germline. The CDR3 region has the DNA TGCGCCAGCCGAGAACTAGGATTTTTTAACTATGGCTACACCTTC. Encoded protein: CASRELGFFNYGYTF.

CDR3 in amino acids: CASSPGLGTNTQYF. The CDR3, as DNA: TGTGCCAGCAGCCCCGGGTTGGGGACGAATACGCAGTATTTT. This chain links TRBV7-2 with TRBJ2-3; D may match TRBD1 or TRBD2 (5 bases each). This CDR3 contains 14 residues. The V gene lost 5 bases and the J gene lost 7 bases, with 16 bases spanning the gap. The germline V gene encodes CDR1 SGHTA and CDR2 FQGNSA.

The chain links TRBV27 to TRBJ2-3; TRBD1 aligns across 8 bases. Looked up from germline, CDR1 is MNHEY and CDR2 is SMNVEV (reference sequence). This CDR3 spans 16 amino acids. The junction had 9 bases not matched to a gene; V was cut back by 5 bases and J by 2 bases. As DNA, the CDR3 is TGTGCCAGCAGTGCCCAGGGGGCGGTCATCACAGATACGCAGTATTTT. It codes for CASSAQGAVITDTQYF.

CDR3 region: CSVQQEDYGYTF. For the CDR3, the DNA is TGCAGCGTCCAACAGGAGGACTATGGCTACACCTTC. The gene calls are TRBV29-1 and TRBJ1-2; possibly TRBD1 for D (5 bases). The CDR3 totals 12 residues. Germline assignment: CDR1 SQVTM and CDR2 ANQGSEA. V was pared by 6 bases and J by 3 bases, with 11 bases between. Based on the CDR3 plus reference TRBV29-1 and TRBJ1-2, the full variable domain is SAVISQKPSRDICQRGTSLTIQCQVDSQVTMMFWYRQQPGQSLTLIATANQGSEATYESGFVIDKFPISRPNLTFSTLTVSNMSPEDSSIYLCSVQQEDYGYTFGSGTRLTVV.

The chain couples TRBV5-4 to TRBJ2-5, with D possibly TRBD1 on 6 matching bases. CDR1 is SGHNT, CDR2 YYREEE, per germline (reference sequence). The V end was cut by 4 bases, the J end by 3 bases, with 16 bases between. This CDR3 is 15 amino acids long. CDR3 sequence (DNA): TGTGCCAGCAGCACTTACCGGGACAAAGAAGAGACCCAGTACTTC. Its translation: CASSTYRDKEETQYF.

The CDR3 is CASSFRDSSTEAFF. The CDR3 region has the DNA TGTGCCAGCAGTTTCAGGGATTCGTCCACTGAAGCTTTCTTT. The chain combines TRBV27 with TRBJ1-1; weak D call: TRBD1 (5 bases). V was trimmed by 3 bases and J by 4 bases, leaving 12 bases between them. This CDR3 is 14 amino acids long. Germline V gene lookup returns CDR1 MNHEY and CDR2 SMNVEV (reference sequence).